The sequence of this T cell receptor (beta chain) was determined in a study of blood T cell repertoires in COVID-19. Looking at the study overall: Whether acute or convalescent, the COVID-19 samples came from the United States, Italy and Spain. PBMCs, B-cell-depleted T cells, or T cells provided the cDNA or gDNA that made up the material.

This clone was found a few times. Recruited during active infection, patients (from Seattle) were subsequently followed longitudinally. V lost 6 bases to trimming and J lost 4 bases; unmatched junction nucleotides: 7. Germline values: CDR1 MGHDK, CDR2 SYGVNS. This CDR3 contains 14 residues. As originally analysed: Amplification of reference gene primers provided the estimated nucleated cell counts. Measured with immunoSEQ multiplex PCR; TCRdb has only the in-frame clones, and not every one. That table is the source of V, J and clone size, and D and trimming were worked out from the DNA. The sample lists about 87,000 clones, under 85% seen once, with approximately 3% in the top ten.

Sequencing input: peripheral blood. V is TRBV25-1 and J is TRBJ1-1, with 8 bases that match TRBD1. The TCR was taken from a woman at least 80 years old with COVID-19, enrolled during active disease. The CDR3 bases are TGTGCCAGCAGCGACGACAGGGGATTCACTGAAGCTTTCTTT. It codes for CASSDDRGFTEAFF. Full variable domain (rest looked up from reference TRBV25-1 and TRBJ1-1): EADIYQTPRYLVIGTGKKITLECSQTMGHDKMYWYQQDPGMELHLIHYSYGVNSTEKGDLSSESTVSRIRTEHFPLTLESARPSHTSQYLCASSDDRGFTEAFFGQGTRLTVV.